The T cell receptor beta chain described here comes from a study of T cell repertoires in cytomegalovirus infection (dated by TCRdb to between 2018 and 2020). Broadly, across the study: Because public TCR beta signatures pointed to carriage of CMV infection together with the matching HLA type, the HLA type of each donor mattered for the analysis. Overall study outcomes, separate from this receptor: The ex vivo response was dominated by HLA-C-restricted CMV-specific TCR beta clonotypes, which also provided the single most frequent clonotype in two of eight donors. In both this cohort and an independent cohort of approximately 350 donors, the cumulative frequency of public TCR beta family members distinguished carriers of CMV infection plus the relevant HLA type.

Sequencing took place on an Illumina HiSeq 1500. TCRdb trimmed the raw reads at Q25, called clones with MiXCR and kept productive beta chains. When rows share a CDR3 protein, they turn into one entry using the most common DNA and genes. The sample table holds around 250,000 distinct CDR3 sequences, of which about a sixth were seen once. The ten largest clones capture roughly 50% of the sample. Including cysteine and phenylalanine, the CDR3 has 13 amino acids. Of all the DNA, just the CDR3 is kept, 39 bases in frame from base 1. V is reduced by 4 bases and J by 4 bases, leaving a spacing of 11 bases between them. CDR1 and CDR2 are read off the germline V gene as SQVTM and ANQGSEA. Points on this clonotype: No cognate antigen has been identified for it. No base quality values were provided; no much bigger clone lies one nucleotide off.

The rearrangement joined TRBV29-1 to TRBJ2-1; the D segment may tentatively be TRBD1 or TRBD2, each giving 5 matched bases. The specimen sequenced was CD8+ T cells from PBMCs. The TCR originated in a human donor in good health (CMV status not recorded). Some clones in this sample may be carry-over from other donors' samples. The encoded CDR3 is CSVGGDSYNEQFF. The DNA sequence is given as TGCAGCGTTGGGGGAGACAGTTACAATGAGCAGTTCTTC.